One and the same sample provided the 14 T cell receptor beta chains below, sequenced in a study of T cell responses to AZD1222 COVID-19 vaccine. Data came from immunoSEQ multiplex PCR; TCRdb stores just in-frame clones and leaves some out. The sample consists of under 150,000 clones, under 95% of them appearing once. The source was peripheral blood, collected on day 0 of AZD1222 vaccination. Source of these receptors: an adult in good health.

The chain employs TRBV7-9 and TRBJ2-1, with D hard to call. The CDR3 has 12 amino acids. Germline values: CDR1 SEHNR, CDR2 FQNEAQ (reference sequence). Trimming left V 1 base short and J 8 bases short, with 6 bases between. CDR3 sequence: CASSLDVYEQFF. The CDR3 DNA is TGTGCCAGCAGCTTAGACGTCTATGAGCAGTTCTTC.

The V gene is TRBV5-1, the J gene TRBJ2-1, with D possibly matching TRBD1 (6 bases). Trimming pared 3 bases from V and 5 bases from J, leaving 9 bases between. The CDR3 has 13 residues. Germline V gives CDR1 SGHRS, CDR2 YFSETQ. The CDR3 DNA reads as TGCGCCAGCAGCTATGGGACAAACAATGAGCAGTTCTTC. Its protein product is CASSYGTNNEQFF.

J is TRBJ1-6 and V is TRBV7-8; 8 bases map to TRBD1. The V gene's germline CDR1 is SGHVS and CDR2 FQNEAQ. J gave up 4 bases and V 1 base, and 12 bases lay outside the gene matches. CDR3 length: 19 residues. In DNA, the CDR3 is TGTGCCAGCAGCTTAGTCTTTTCGGCAGGGGGCCGTTATAATTCACCCCTCCACTTT. This gives the protein CASSLVFSAGGRYNSPLHF.

CDR3 sequence (DNA): TGTGCCACCAGAGGTACAGGGTTCCCCGGGGAGCTGTTTTTT. Its protein product is CATRGTGFPGELFF. The chain has TRBV24-1 and TRBJ2-2; tentative D call: TRBD1 (6 bases). The V end lost 7 bases, the J end lost 6 bases, and 14 bases lay between the germline ends. Germline V CDR1 and CDR2: KGHDR, SFDVKD. The CDR3 has 14 amino acids.

The chain uses TRBV10-3 and TRBJ2-2; the D gene is possibly TRBD2 (6 bases). The CDR3 is 15 residues long. The germline V gene has CDR1 ENHRY and CDR2 SYGVKD. V shed 6 bases and J shed 6 bases, with 17 bases lying between them. This CDR3 reads CAISIGGKESGELFF. In DNA, the CDR3 is TGTGCCATCAGCATCGGGGGTAAAGAATCCGGGGAGCTGTTTTTT.

In this sample, this clone turned up once. The chain joins TRBV7-9 to TRBJ2-7, with TRBD1 matching 10 bases. Germline V lookup: CDR1 SEHNR, CDR2 FQNEAQ (reference sequence). The CDR3 is 16 residues long. V shed 4 bases and J 2 bases; nucleotides not matched to a gene: 8. The CDR3 here is CASSYSGTGATYEQYF. The CDR3, as DNA: TGTGCCAGCAGCTATTCCGGGACAGGGGCCACCTACGAGCAGTACTTC.

The rearrangement joins TRBV7-9 to TRBJ2-1; D gene uncertain. Germline lookup yields CDR1 SEHNR and CDR2 FQNEAQ (reference sequence). The ends were cut back, 5 bases at V and 6 bases at J, with 5 bases in the middle. The CDR3 covers 11 residues. The CDR3, as DNA: TGTGCCAGCAGCCCTACCAATGAGCAGTTCTTC. Its translation is CASSPTNEQFF.

The V and J genes are TRBV6-5 and TRBJ1-1, with 7 bases that match TRBD1. This CDR3 comprises 16 residues. The V and J ends lost 4 bases and 4 bases, in that order; junction bases with no gene match: 12. Germline V gives CDR1 MNHEY, CDR2 SVGAGI. The CDR3: CASSSYRGMTLTEAFF. The CDR3 DNA reads as TGTGCCAGCAGTTCATACAGGGGAATGACGCTCACTGAAGCTTTCTTT.

This rearrangement joins TRBV6-4 to TRBJ2-3; 9 bases are a match to TRBD2. Germline values: CDR1 MRHNA, CDR2 SNTAGT. J was trimmed by 5 bases and V by 3 bases; bases with no gene match: 6. This CDR3 is 15 amino acids long. CDR3 nucleotides: TGTGCCAGCAGTGAGGCTAGCGGGGCCAGAGATACGCAGTATTTT. Translation: CASSEASGARDTQYF.

The rearrangement links TRBV6-5 to TRBJ2-3, with TRBD1 identical over 10 bases. J was trimmed by 5 bases and V by 4 bases; bases with no gene match: 6. The CDR3 runs 15 residues. Germline CDR1 is MNHEY and CDR2 is SVGAGI. The CDR3 sequence is CASSSGQGGVDTQYF. In DNA form, the CDR3 reads TGTGCCAGCAGTTCAGGACAGGGGGGGGTAGATACGCAGTATTTT.

This chain links TRBV19 with TRBJ1-5; the D gene is possibly TRBD1 (5 bases). The CDR3 is 13 amino acids. Germline assignment: CDR1 LNHDA and CDR2 SQIVND (reference sequence). V lost 2 bases, J lost 5 bases, and 7 bases lay in between. The CDR3: CASSIRGDQPQHF. The CDR3 region has the DNA TGTGCCAGTAGTATAAGAGGGGATCAGCCCCAGCATTTT.

The chain combines TRBV7-6 with TRBJ2-2, with D perhaps matching TRBD2 (6 bases). Per germline, CDR1 SGHVS and CDR2 FNYEAQ. V lost 3 bases and J lost 1, with 9 bases in between. This CDR3 spans 15 amino acids. The CDR3 coding sequence is TGTGCCAGCAGCTTTACGGGACTGAACACCGGGGAGCTGTTTTTT. Translating it yields CASSFTGLNTGELFF.

The chain combines TRBV7-3 with TRBJ2-1, with 14 bases identical to TRBD2. The trim removed 5 bases at V and 9 bases at J, leaving 12 bases unmatched. This CDR3 is built from 17 residues. Looked up from germline, CDR1 is SGHTA and CDR2 is FQGTGA. The CDR3, as DNA: TGTGCCAGCAGCCCTAGTCGACTAGCGGGAGGGCCGGGTGAGCAGTTCTTC. Encoded protein: CASSPSRLAGGPGEQFF.

The gene calls are TRBV7-2 and TRBJ1-2; D uncertain. The V gene's germline CDR1 is SGHTA and CDR2 FQGNSA. This CDR3 region has 13 residues. V lost 5 bases, J lost 6 bases, and 13 bases lay in between. In nucleotides, the CDR3 is TGTGCCAGCAGCCCCCGAGGAGTAGATGGCTACACCTTC. It translates to CASSPRGVDGYTF.